These 21 T cell receptor beta chains originate from one sample sequenced in a study of cytomegalovirus exposure and HLA in healthy donors. 13 Jbeta primers and 60 Vbeta primers were used for the PCR. Only in-frame clones appear in the TCRdb table, and some are missing; sequencing was by immunoSEQ multiplex PCR. This sample carries some 150,000 clones, roughly 80% of them seen once, and the ten largest clones take 8.5% to 10%. Sequencing used PBMCs. These TCRs come from a man between 18 and 35 years old in good health and CMV-seropositive.

The V and J genes are TRBV6-5 and TRBJ2-7; 11 bases match TRBD2. This CDR3 is 14 amino acids long. After removal of 4 bases from V and 6 bases from J, the junction contained 5 bases not matched to a gene. Germline lookup yields CDR1 MNHEY and CDR2 SVGAGI. CDR3 residues: CASSSTSGGREQYF. In nucleotides, the CDR3 is TGTGCCAGCAGTTCTACTAGCGGGGGACGCGAGCAGTACTTC.

This clone occurred a few times. The CDR3 sequence: CASSTIAGGPGEQYF. The DNA of the CDR3 is TGTGCCAGCAGCACAATAGCGGGAGGGCCTGGGGAGCAGTACTTC. This chain links TRBV5-4 with TRBJ2-7, with 11 bases lining up with TRBD2. The trim removed 4 bases at V and 7 bases at J, leaving 10 bases unmatched. Germline V gives CDR1 SGHNT, CDR2 YYREEE (reference sequence). The CDR3 loop spans 15 amino acids.

The DNA of the CDR3 is TGTGCCAGCAGCTTGGCCGGGACAGAGATCATGAACACTGAAGCTTTCTTT. Protein: CASSLAGTEIMNTEAFF. The rearrangement joins TRBV5-6 to TRBJ1-1; 7 bases match TRBD1. Germline-derived CDR1 and CDR2 are SGHDT and YYEEEE. Germline trimming cut 0 bases from V and 0 bases from J; bases unmatched to any gene: 8. This CDR3 contains 17 residues.

The chain carries TRBV5-1 and TRBJ1-2; D may be TRBD1 (6 bases). Germline values: CDR1 SGHRS, CDR2 YFSETQ. Trimming shortened V by 4 bases and J by 2 bases, and 9 bases separated the two germline ends. The CDR3 has 13 amino acids. This CDR3 reads CASSVGQNYGYTF. CDR3 nucleotide sequence: TGCGCCAGCAGCGTAGGACAGAACTATGGCTACACCTTC.

The chain recombines TRBV4-1 with TRBJ1-2; possible D gene TRBD1, 5 bases. The CDR3 contains 16 residues. Germline V gives CDR1 MGHRA, CDR2 YSYEKL. Between the trimmed V and J ends, which lost 2 bases and 2 bases, there was a span of 15 bases. The CDR3 coding sequence is TGCGCCAGCAGCCAAAAAAGACAGATTTACAACTATGGCTACACCTTC. Its protein product is CASSQKRQIYNYGYTF.

The V gene is TRBV2, the J gene TRBJ1-2, with 7 bases fitting TRBD1. CDR3 size: 14 residues. Trimming took 5 bases from V and 9 from J; bases not matched to a gene: 12. Germline-derived CDR1 and CDR2 are SNHLY and FYNNEI. CDR3 sequence (DNA): TGTGCCAGCAGTTATACGGGACAGCCCGGGAGCTACACCTTC. Protein product: CASSYTGQPGSYTF. Complete variable domain (other parts from reference TRBV2 and TRBJ1-2): EPEVTQTPSHQVTQMGQEVILRCVPISNHLYFYWYRQILGQKVEFLVSFYNNEISEKSEIFDDQFSVERPDGSNFTLKIRSTKLEDSAMYFCASSYTGQPGSYTFGSGTRLTVV.

The DNA of the CDR3 is TGCAGCGCTCAGGACAATTATAATTCACCCCTCCACTTT. It yields the protein CSAQDNYNSPLHF. The gene calls are TRBV29-1 and TRBJ1-6; D might be TRBD1 (5 bases). This CDR3 contains 13 residues. The V and J ends lost 7 bases and 4 bases respectively, with 11 bases between them. Germline lookup yields CDR1 SQVTM and CDR2 ANQGSEA.

This chain links TRBV7-2 with TRBJ2-7, with 8 bases fitting TRBD1. This CDR3 is 15 amino acids long. CDR1 and CDR2 from the germline V gene are SGHTA and FQGNSA. Unmatched junction bases numbered 4, after V lost 1 base and J lost 2 bases. This chain's CDR3 is CASSLEGGQAYEQYF. CDR3 DNA sequence: TGTGCCAGCAGCTTAGAAGGGGGACAGGCCTACGAGCAGTACTTC.

The chain uses TRBV6-5 and TRBJ1-4, with D possibly being TRBD1 (6 bases). This CDR3 region has 14 residues. The V and J ends lost 5 bases and 6 bases respectively, with 13 bases between them. CDR1 is MNHEY and CDR2 is SVGAGI in the germline V gene. CDR3 in DNA: TGTGCCAGCAGTGCTTTACAGGGATATGAAAAACTGTTTTTT. Amino acid sequence: CASSALQGYEKLFF.

Points on this clone: Its ends do not fully match the called genes, so a read error is possible. This same CDR3 is encoded by further DNA sequences in the sample. V usage is TRBV12-5 and J usage is TRBJ1-1; 9 nucleotides line up with TRBD1. The CDR3 spans 14 residues. Germline V CDR1 and CDR2: LGHNT, FRNRAP. CDR3 loop: CASGLGRDRGEAFF. The CDR3 bases are TGTGCTAGTGGTTTGGGAAGAGACAGGGGGGAAGCCTTCTTT.

The rearrangement uses TRBV15 and TRBJ1-3; TRBD1 agrees at 8 bases. Germline V lookup: CDR1 LNHNV, CDR2 YYDKDF (reference sequence). V was pared by 5 bases and J by 4 bases, with 4 bases of the junction left unmatched. This CDR3 contains 14 residues. This chain's CDR3 is CATSLRGPGNTIYF. The CDR3 DNA reads as TGTGCCACCAGCCTCAGGGGGCCAGGAAACACCATATATTTT.

This chain connects TRBV6-1 to TRBJ2-7; tentative D call: TRBD1 (6 bases). This CDR3 has 11 amino acids. Trimming removed 6 bases from V and 7 bases from J, with 10 bases in between. The germline V gene has CDR1 MNHNS and CDR2 SASEGT. The CDR3, as DNA: TGTGCCAGCAGAGCAGGGGTTGAGCAGTACTTC. Translated: CASRAGVEQYF.

The gene calls are TRBV15 and TRBJ2-1, with 10 bases lining up with TRBD1. Germline CDR1 is LNHNV and CDR2 is YYDKDF (reference sequence). The CDR3 loop spans 15 amino acids. Trimming cost V 3 bases and J 10 bases; bases outside gene matches: 9. The CDR3 reads CATSSRDRGTGEQFF. Written as DNA, the CDR3 is TGTGCCACCAGCAGTCGGGACAGGGGCACAGGGGAGCAGTTCTTC.

The chain is built from TRBV7-3 and TRBJ1-2; D not certain. CDR3 length: 13 residues. CDR1 and CDR2 from the germline V gene are SGHTA and FQGTGA. Trimming took off 1 base at V and 5 bases at J, with 8 bases between the two ends. CDR3 DNA sequence: TGTGCCAGCAGCTTAAATGCCGGGTATGGCTACACCTTC. Translation: CASSLNAGYGYTF.

The chain uses TRBV11-3 and TRBJ2-1; 12 bases fit TRBD2. CDR3 length equals 14 residues. CDR1 is SGHNT and CDR2 is YENEEA in the germline V gene. The V gene end was trimmed by 5 bases and the J gene end by 10 bases; junction bases not matched to a gene: 6. CDR3 protein: CASSPQGTSGEQFF. CDR3 sequence (DNA): TGTGCCAGCAGCCCCCAAGGGACTAGCGGGGAGCAGTTCTTC.

This chain uses TRBV19 with TRBJ1-2; D is undetermined. There are 16 residues in the CDR3. The V and J ends lost 6 bases and 2 bases respectively, with 19 bases between them. CDR1 LNHDA and CDR2 SQIVND come from the germline V gene (reference sequence). CDR3 loop: CASRETWEGINYGYTF. CDR3 in DNA: TGTGCCAGTAGAGAAACTTGGGAGGGAATCAACTATGGCTACACCTTC.

CDR3 nucleotides: TGTGCCAGCAGCTTTGGGACTAGCGCCAGCTCCTACGAGCAGTACTTC. This gives the protein CASSFGTSASSYEQYF. V usage is TRBV7-8 and J usage is TRBJ2-7; 10 nucleotides line up with TRBD2. The CDR3 is 16 residues long. Trimming at V came to 3 bases and at J to 0 bases, leaving 5 bases not matched to a gene. CDR1 and CDR2 (germline): SGHVS, FQNEAQ.

This clone has just one count. This chain links TRBV29-1 with TRBJ2-5, with D perhaps TRBD1 (6 bases). V lost 6 bases to trimming and J lost 4 bases, with 15 bases between them. This CDR3 is 13 amino acids long. Per the germline V gene, CDR1 is SQVTM and CDR2 is ANQGSEA. Here the CDR3 DNA reads TGCAGCGTCGGGACAACCGGCGGAGAGACCCAGTACTTC. Translating gives CSVGTTGGETQYF.

This chain links TRBV11-2 with TRBJ2-7, with 9 bases aligning to TRBD2. V lost 3 bases to trimming and J lost 4 bases; unmatched junction nucleotides: 7. There are 15 residues in the CDR3. Germline CDR1 reads SGHAT; CDR2 reads FQNNGV. CDR3 loop: CASSFNPSGKYEQYF. In DNA form, the CDR3 reads TGTGCCAGCAGCTTTAACCCTAGCGGGAAGTACGAGCAGTACTTC.

The rearrangement joins TRBV10-2 to TRBJ2-7, with D possibly TRBD1 on 6 matching bases. The CDR3 spans 16 residues. CDR1 is WSHSY, CDR2 SAAADI, per germline. V was trimmed by 0 bases and J by 3 bases, leaving 15 bases between them. The DNA of the CDR3 is TGCGCCAGCAGTGAGTCGTGGACAGAGACGTACTACGAGCAGTACTTC. Amino acids: CASSESWTETYYEQYF.

This chain joins TRBV29-1 and TRBJ1-5; 9 bases agree with TRBD1. In germline, CDR1 is SQVTM, CDR2 ANQGSEA. Trimming cost V 5 bases and J 2 bases; bases outside gene matches: 4. CDR3 length: 14 residues. The DNA for the CDR3 is TGCAGCGTTCAGGACAGGGGCGGCAATCAGCCCCAGCATTTT. Translation gives CSVQDRGGNQPQHF.